The 30 T cell receptor beta chains given below trace back to one sample, sequenced in a study of early T cells in non-severe SARS-CoV-2 infection. TCRdb reanalysed the 5' RACE reads using MiXCR and keeps one entry per CDR3 protein. This sample has tens of thousands of distinct CDR3 sequences; more than 4% occur once, and the top ten carry 10%. The sample consisted of whole blood. The receptors were sampled from an adult who was a healthcare worker with PCR-confirmed SARS-CoV-2 infection or an uninfected control (not recorded which).

There are a few counts of this clonotype. The chain employs TRBV29-1 and TRBJ1-6; D is ambiguous. The V gene lost 6 bases and the J gene lost 6 bases, with 15 bases spanning the gap. The length of the CDR3 is 14 residues. The germline V gene has CDR1 SQVTM and CDR2 ANQGSEA. This CDR3 reads CSVANSRTNSPLHF. In DNA, the CDR3 is TGCAGCGTCGCCAATTCCCGGACTAATTCACCCCTCCACTTT.

This clonotype occurred many times. V usage is TRBV6-2 or TRBV6-3 and J usage is TRBJ2-4; D remains unclear. V was trimmed by 4 bases and J by 3 bases, leaving 10 bases between them. Germline CDR1 is MNHEY and CDR2 is SVGEGT. This CDR3 is built from 14 residues. The CDR3 here is CASSSGTVKNIQYF. CDR3 coding DNA: TGTGCCAGCAGTTCAGGCACTGTCAAAAACATTCAGTACTTC.

J is TRBJ2-3 and V is TRBV12-5; D might be TRBD2 (6 bases). The CDR3 is made up of 17 amino acids. Per germline, CDR1 LGHNT and CDR2 FRNRAP. With 3 bases removed from V and 3 bases from J, the gap between germline ends came to 19 bases. The CDR3 DNA reads TGTGCTAGTGGTTTAGGGACCCGAGGCGGGGAGACAGATACGCAGTATTTT. Translated: CASGLGTRGGETDTQYF.

The sample holds many counts of this clonotype. The gene calls are TRBV27 and TRBJ2-5; 9 bases align to TRBD1. Germline V gene sequence: CDR1 MNHEY, CDR2 SMNVEV (reference sequence). V lost 5 bases, J lost 7 bases, and 11 bases stayed unmatched. The length of the CDR3 is 15 residues. CDR3 sequence: CASSGLGDRVGTQYF. Written as DNA, the CDR3 is TGTGCCAGCAGTGGTCTGGGGGACAGGGTGGGGACCCAGTACTTC.

In its sample, this clonotype was seen many times. The chain is built from TRBV5-1 and TRBJ1-3, with a tentative D call TRBD1 (6 bases). This CDR3 has 17 amino acids. The germline gives CDR1 SGHRS, CDR2 YFSETQ. Trimming took off 0 bases at V and 0 bases at J, with 13 bases between the two ends. The DNA for the CDR3 is TGCGCCAGCAGCTTGGTCGGGGGGCAGACCTCTGGAAACACCATATATTTT. It encodes CASSLVGGQTSGNTIYF. Combining the CDR3 with reference TRBV5-1 and TRBJ1-3 gives the whole variable domain KAGVTQTPRYLIKTRGQQVTLSCSPISGHRSVSWYQQTPGQGLQFLFEYFSETQRNKGNFPGRFSGRQFSNSRSEMNVSTLELGDSALYLCASSLVGGQTSGNTIYFGEGSWLTVV.

This clonotype was recorded a few times. V and J are TRBV29-1 and TRBJ1-1, with TRBD1 matching 7 bases. CDR1 is SQVTM and CDR2 is ANQGSEA in the germline V gene. The CDR3 is 16 residues long. V shed 7 bases, J shed 5 bases, and the junction held 19 bases outside the gene matches. This CDR3 reads CSGKQAEGASGTEAFF. CDR3 coding DNA: TGCAGCGGCAAACAGGCTGAGGGGGCGAGTGGAACTGAAGCTTTCTTT.

This clonotype came up many times. The V and J genes are TRBV7-8 and TRBJ1-5, with 9 bases lining up with TRBD1. Germline V CDR1 and CDR2: SGHVS, FQNEAQ. The CDR3 is made up of 19 amino acids. V dropped 7 bases and J dropped 2; count of bases not matched to a gene: 18. The CDR3: CASTPAPGTGRSRNQPQHF. CDR3 nucleotides: TGTGCCAGCACCCCCGCCCCCGGGACAGGGCGCTCTCGCAATCAGCCCCAGCATTTT.

V is TRBV28 and J is TRBJ1-1, with D uncertain. Per germline, CDR1 MDHEN and CDR2 SYDVKM. With 10 bases removed from V and 0 bases from J, the gap between germline ends came to 15 bases. The CDR3 is 14 residues long. The CDR3 reads CATDRAPMNTEAFF. The CDR3 bases are TGTGCCACCGACCGGGCACCTATGAACACTGAAGCTTTCTTT.

This clonotype was found a few times. This chain connects TRBV28 to TRBJ2-7; no reliable D call. Germline CDR1 MDHEN, CDR2 SYDVKM. The V and J ends lost 4 bases and 2 bases respectively, with 15 bases between them. This CDR3 comprises 15 residues. In DNA, the CDR3 is TGTGCCAGCAGTTCAATTCGTCTGGGCCCCTACGAGCAGTACTTC. As protein: CASSSIRLGPYEQYF.

At least ten counts were recorded for this clonotype. V is TRBV7-2 and J is TRBJ2-7, with D possibly being TRBD2 (5 bases). In germline, CDR1 is SGHTA, CDR2 FQGNSA. Trimming took 0 bases from V and 5 from J, leaving 8 bases between them. CDR3 length: 13 amino acids. CDR3 nucleotides: TGTGCCAGCAGCTTAGCAAGAGGGAACGAGCAGTACTTC. Translating it yields CASSLARGNEQYF.

This clonotype appeared many times. The J gene is TRBJ2-1, the V gene TRBV6-2 or TRBV6-3, with 11 bases aligning to TRBD2. V lost 5 bases, J lost 4 bases, and 19 bases stayed unmatched. This CDR3 region has 20 residues. CDR1 is MNHEY, CDR2 SVGEGT, per germline. This CDR3 reads CASSHPSNRPLAGEYNEQFF. The CDR3 bases are TGTGCCAGCAGTCATCCCTCGAACAGACCACTAGCGGGAGAGTACAATGAGCAGTTCTTC.

This clonotype was counted between two and nine times. The V gene is TRBV12-3 or TRBV12-4, the J gene TRBJ2-2, with 10 nucleotides matching TRBD2. V was pared by 6 bases and J by 1 base, with 5 bases of the junction left unmatched. The length of the CDR3 is 16 residues. The CDR3 spells CASSRRLAGNTGELFF. The CDR3 region has the DNA TGTGCCAGCAGCCGAAGACTAGCGGGGAACACCGGGGAGCTGTTTTTT.

In this sample, this clonotype turned up many times. V is TRBV5-1 and J is TRBJ2-4, with no clear D. Trimming removed 0 bases at V and 8 bases at J, with 12 bases between. The CDR3 length is 14 residues. The germline V gene encodes CDR1 SGHRS and CDR2 YFSETQ. The CDR3 reads CASSLVAGTDIQYF. In nucleotides, the CDR3 is TGCGCCAGCAGCTTGGTAGCAGGCACGGACATTCAGTACTTC.

This clonotype was seen ten or more times. V and J are TRBV7-2 and TRBJ2-1; D is possibly TRBD1 (5 bases). Trimming removed 1 base from V and 3 bases from J, with 22 bases in between. CDR3 length equals 19 residues. Germline CDR1 reads SGHTA; CDR2 reads FQGNSA. As DNA, the CDR3 is TGTGCCAGCAGCTTAGTGAGTCGGTGGGGCGCGTACGACTACAATGAGCAGTTCTTC. Its translation is CASSLVSRWGAYDYNEQFF.

The sample holds many counts of this clonotype. The CDR3 region has the DNA TGCAGTGCTATCAGACTCCGCACAGATACGCAGTATTTT. Its protein is CSAIRLRTDTQYF. The chain carries TRBV20-1 and TRBJ2-3; D is ambiguous. The CDR3 is 13 residues long. Trimming removed 4 bases from V and 1 base from J, with 9 bases in between. CDR1 is DFQATT, CDR2 SNEGSKA, per germline (reference sequence).

This clonotype was counted ten times or more. This chain connects TRBV20-1 to TRBJ2-7; 7 nucleotides align to TRBD2. V lost 1 base to trimming and J lost 2 bases; unmatched junction nucleotides: 2. The CDR3 is made up of 13 amino acids. Looked up from germline, CDR1 is DFQATT and CDR2 is SNEGSKA (reference sequence). The CDR3 is CSARGTSTYEQYF. In nucleotides, the CDR3 is TGCAGTGCTAGAGGGACTAGTACCTACGAGCAGTACTTC.

This clonotype was counted ten times or more. This chain links TRBV27 with TRBJ2-5, with D maybe TRBD1 (6 bases). Per germline, CDR1 MNHEY and CDR2 SMNVEV (reference sequence). This CDR3 contains 15 residues. V gave up 6 bases and J gave up 4 bases, with 18 bases separating them. In nucleotides, the CDR3 is TGTGCCAGCAGCTCCGGGACAATTCCTCCAGAGACCCAGTACTTC. Protein sequence: CASSSGTIPPETQYF.

In its sample, this clonotype was seen many times. The chain has TRBV7-9 and TRBJ1-2; tentatively, D is TRBD1 (6 bases). The germline gives CDR1 SEHNR, CDR2 FQNEAQ (reference sequence). This CDR3 spans 15 amino acids. The V end was cut by 5 bases, the J end by 6 bases, with 19 bases between. CDR3 in DNA: TGTGCCAGCAGCCCCCTAGGGCAGGGGTCGGATGGCTACACCTTC. It yields the protein CASSPLGQGSDGYTF.

This clonotype was seen ten or more times. The chain combines TRBV12-3 or TRBV12-4 with TRBJ1-3; possible D gene TRBD1, 6 bases. V was clipped by 7 bases and J by 3 bases, with 10 bases between them. The CDR3 spans 13 residues. The CDR3 reads CASKGVNGNTIYF. The CDR3 bases are TGTGCCAGCAAGGGGGTAAATGGAAACACCATATATTTT.

V and J are TRBV20-1 and TRBJ2-1, with 7 bases matching TRBD2. The ends lost 6 bases at V and 3 bases at J; junction bases unmatched: 14. This CDR3 region has 16 residues. Germline lookup yields CDR1 DFQATT and CDR2 SNEGSKA (reference sequence). The CDR3 nucleotides read TGCAGTGCCGGAGAGGGCCTAGCGGATTACTACAATGAGCAGTTCTTC. Translated: CSAGEGLADYYNEQFF.

In its sample, this clonotype was seen many times. J is TRBJ1-1 and V is TRBV7-2, with 8 bases matching TRBD1. CDR1 is SGHTA, CDR2 FQGNSA, per germline. Losses at the gene ends were 4 bases for V and 5 bases for J; bases not matched to a gene: 3. The CDR3 covers 13 residues. The chain's CDR3 is CASSYHRGTEAFF. The CDR3 bases are TGTGCCAGCAGCTACCACAGGGGGACTGAAGCTTTCTTT.

In its sample, this clonotype was seen many times. The chain recombines TRBV2 with TRBJ1-5; TRBD1 is a possible D gene (6 bases). Germline values: CDR1 SNHLY, CDR2 FYNNEI. The CDR3 is 13 amino acids. The V end lost 6 bases, the J end lost 5 bases, and 11 bases lay between the germline ends. The CDR3 bases are TGTGCCAGCAGCAGGGGAGGGGATCAGCCCCAGCATTTT. Protein product: CASSRGGDQPQHF.

In this sample, this clonotype turned up many times. The rearrangement joins TRBV11-1 to TRBJ2-1, with D uncertain. The V end lost 3 bases, the J end lost 4 bases, and 13 bases lay between the germline ends. The CDR3 sequence is 15 residues long. Germline CDR1 is SGHAT and CDR2 is FQDESV (reference sequence). The CDR3 loop is CASSFNPQVYNEQFF. The CDR3 region has the DNA TGTGCCAGCAGCTTCAACCCGCAGGTATACAATGAGCAGTTCTTC.

The chain couples TRBV2 to TRBJ2-2, with TRBD1 matching 7 bases. V was clipped by 6 bases and J by 6 bases; unmatched bases: 1. Germline CDR1 and CDR2: SNHLY and FYNNEI. This CDR3 comprises 12 residues. Written as DNA, the CDR3 is TGTGCCAGCAGGACAGGGTCCGGGGAGCTGTTTTTT. It specifies CASRTGSGELFF.

This clonotype occurred many times. The V call is TRBV12-2, the J call TRBJ2-5; the listed D gene, TRBD2, was not tested against the DNA. TRBV12-2 is labeled a pseudogene. This CDR3 comprises 16 residues. The CDR3 region has the DNA TGTGCAAGTCGCTTACCGGGACTAGCGGGAGCGGAGACCCAGTACTTC. Translation gives CASRLPGLAGAETQYF.

This clonotype was seen at least ten times. V is TRBV29-1 and J is TRBJ2-1, with a weak D call TRBD2 (5 bases). V was pared by 4 bases and J by 6 bases, with 10 bases between. Germline V gene lookup returns CDR1 SQVTM and CDR2 ANQGSEA. This CDR3 is built from 12 residues. This chain's CDR3 is CSVVGLANEQFF. DNA for the CDR3: TGCAGCGTTGTCGGCCTAGCCAATGAGCAGTTCTTC.

There are many counts of this clonotype. The chain recombines TRBV6-5 with TRBJ2-6; TRBD2 agrees at 9 bases. This CDR3 has 14 residues. V was pared by 5 bases and J by 4 bases, with 0 bases of the junction left unmatched. CDR1 and CDR2 (germline): MNHEY, SVGAGI. CDR3 sequence: CASSLAGGANVLTF. The CDR3 bases are TGTGCCAGCAGTCTAGCGGGAGGGGCCAACGTCCTGACTTTC.

This clonotype occurred many times. The rearrangement joins TRBV7-9 to TRBJ2-7; a weak D match, TRBD1 (6 bases). The CDR3 runs 15 residues. The V gene lost 4 bases and the J gene lost 2 bases, with 15 bases spanning the gap. Germline V gene data show CDR1 as SEHNR and CDR2 as FQNEAQ (reference sequence). The CDR3 DNA reads as TGTGCCAGCAGCTCCGGAGGACAGACCACCTACGAGCAGTACTTC. Its translation: CASSSGGQTTYEQYF.

The table lists this clonotype with many counts. This chain connects TRBV4-2 to TRBJ2-7, with 10 positions matching TRBD2. CDR1 is LGHNA and CDR2 is YNFKEQ in the germline V gene. V gave up 0 bases and J gave up 4 bases; unmatched junction bases: 9. This CDR3 is 17 amino acids long. For the CDR3, the DNA is TGTGCCAGCAGCCAAGAGGGGGTAGCGGGAGGAAGATACGAGCAGTACTTC. Its protein is CASSQEGVAGGRYEQYF.

There are many counts of this clonotype. This sequence joins TRBV4-3 and TRBJ1-4; the D gene is possibly TRBD1 (5 bases). Germline CDR1 reads LGHNA; CDR2 reads YSLEER. The CDR3 is 16 residues long. V shed 0 bases and J shed 8 bases, with 16 bases lying between them. The CDR3 DNA reads as TGCGCCAGCAGCCAAGAGGGGGAGGGGAGGCCGGAAAAACTGTTTTTT. Its protein is CASSQEGEGRPEKLFF.